This T cell receptor beta chain was retrieved from a study of preoperative IRX-2 immunotherapy in early breast cancer. Some clones are missing from TCRdb's copy, which holds only in-frame ones; the method was immunoSEQ multiplex PCR. The top ten hold 2.2% of the sample, which has 20,000 to 30,000 clones, 65% to 85% seen once. Treatment indicated: preoperative locoregional IRX-2 cytokine immunotherapy. V lost 4 bases, J lost 2 bases, and 12 bases lay in between. Germline V gene data show CDR1 as LNHDA and CDR2 as SQIVND (reference sequence). The length of the CDR3 is 16 residues. V is TRBV19 and J is TRBJ2-6; tentative D call: TRBD1 (5 bases). This TCR was sampled from a human donor with breast cancer. The sequences come from lymph node tissue, collected before IRX-2 immunotherapy. DNA of the CDR3: TGTGCCAGTAGTAAAACAGGTTTCGCTGGGGCCAACGTCCTGACTTTC. Its protein product is CASSKTGFAGANVLTF.